This T cell receptor beta chain was sequenced for a study of blood T cell repertoires in COVID-19. In the study overall: There were acute and convalescent COVID-19 samples, and they came from the United States, Italy and Spain. PBMCs, B-cell-depleted T cells, or T cells provided the cDNA or gDNA that made up the material.

Data came from immunoSEQ multiplex PCR; TCRdb stores just in-frame clones and leaves some out. This sample has around 270,000 clones, with around 83% found just once. The sample holds a few counts of this clone. Unmatched junction bases numbered 5, after V lost 5 bases and J lost 10 bases. The germline V gene encodes CDR1 MNHEY and CDR2 SMNVEV (reference sequence). The CDR3 runs 14 residues. The clonotype was recovered from a woman in her thirties or forties who had recovered from COVID-19. This chain connects TRBV27 to TRBJ1-6; 10 bases line up with TRBD1. Sequencing used peripheral blood. Written as DNA, the CDR3 is TGTGCCAGCAGTCAGACAGGGGGCGGATCACCCCTCCACTTT. It encodes CASSQTGGGSPLHF.